This T cell receptor beta chain was recovered during a study of shared clonotypes between healthy human individuals. Study in general: A donor's plate count was three for CD4 naive and three for CD4 memory; CD8 naive had two and CD8 memory one.

Sequenced by immunoSEQ multiplex PCR; TCRdb stores in-frame clones only, minus some. The table shows some 500,000 clones, with approximately 95% occurring only once. Per the germline V gene, CDR1 is SGHRS and CDR2 is YFSETQ. The CDR3 runs to 22 residues. Trimming cost V 4 bases and J 5 bases; bases outside gene matches: 23. Sequenced: naive CD4+ T cells sorted from blood. Subset noted: CD45RA+ positively selected. The genes are TRBV5-1 and TRBJ2-1, with TRBD2 identical over 14 bases. The clonotype was recovered from a woman aged 25 to 39 in good health. The CDR3 coding sequence is TGCGCCAGCAGCGTAAGACGTGGGACTAGCGGGAGAACCCAGAACGTCCACAATGAGCAGTTCTTC. Translation: CASSVRRGTSGRTQNVHNEQFF.